The 8 T cell receptor beta chains below were found in one sample sequenced in a study of cytomegalovirus exposure and HLA in healthy donors (dated by TCRdb to the late 2010s). Libraries were made using the immunoSEQ multiplex PCR assay. The multiplex PCR relied on a mix of 60 forward primers for TCR Vbeta segments and 13 reverse primers for TCR Jbeta segments. Entries here come from immuneACCESS through TCRdb and include only in-frame sequences with V and J called. Some clones fail to appear in such tables; in the studies checked, an unresolved V gene covers under half of the shortfall, and the cause of the remainder is unknown. Present in this sample are some 95,000 clones, less than 70% of which were seen just once. Clones ranked in the top ten supply around 1.3% of the sample. Sequencing was performed on PBMCs. Source of these receptors: a female donor in good health and CMV-seronegative.

This chain connects TRBV2 to TRBJ1-4; 8 bases fit TRBD1. The CDR3 covers 14 residues. V lost 7 bases and J lost 6; bases outside the gene matches: 7. The germline CDR1 and CDR2 sequences are SNHLY and FYNNEI. CDR3 in amino acids: CASTGQGGDEKLFF. In nucleotides, the CDR3 is TGTGCCAGCACCGGACAGGGTGGGGATGAAAAACTGTTTTTT.

V usage is TRBV7-6 and J usage is TRBJ1-1, with no clear D. Trimming shortened V by 1 base and J by 4 bases, and 10 bases separated the two germline ends. There are 14 residues in the CDR3. From germline, CDR1 is SGHVS and CDR2 FNYEAQ. The CDR3 sequence: CASSLGGFGTEAFF. CDR3 sequence (DNA): TGTGCCAGCAGCTTAGGAGGGTTCGGCACTGAAGCTTTCTTT.

This sequence joins TRBV18 and TRBJ1-4; a weak D match, TRBD1 (5 bases). Germline-derived CDR1 and CDR2 are KGHSH and LQKENI. This CDR3 contains 15 residues. Trimming pared 6 bases from V and 0 bases from J, leaving 11 bases between. CDR3 in amino acids: CASSGPGPTNEKLFF. The CDR3 DNA reads as TGTGCCAGCTCCGGCCCAGGGCCAACTAATGAAAAACTGTTTTTT.

The chain recombines TRBV5-5 with TRBJ1-6, with a tentative D call TRBD1 (5 bases). The V and J ends lost 2 bases and 0 bases respectively, with 6 bases between them. Germline CDR1 SGHKS, CDR2 YYEKEE (reference sequence). The CDR3 has 15 residues. The CDR3 reads CASSFGASYNSPLHF. CDR3 nucleotide sequence: TGTGCCAGCAGCTTTGGGGCCTCCTATAATTCACCCCTCCACTTT.

The V gene is TRBV4-3, the J gene TRBJ2-3; D is perhaps TRBD2 (7 bases). There are 17 residues in the CDR3. V was clipped by 0 bases and J by 5 bases, with 18 bases between them. Germline V CDR1 and CDR2: LGHNA, YSLEER. The CDR3 reads CASSQDQEGGPRDTQYF. CDR3 DNA sequence: TGCGCCAGCAGCCAAGATCAGGAGGGGGGGCCGAGAGATACGCAGTATTTT.

The chain employs TRBV5-1 and TRBJ2-5; the D gene is possibly TRBD2 (5 bases). The V end lost 1 base, the J end lost 5 bases, and 12 bases lay between the germline ends. This CDR3 region has 14 residues. Germline V gene data show CDR1 as SGHRS and CDR2 as YFSETQ. CDR3 in amino acids: CASSLSGSFETQYF. In DNA, the CDR3 is TGCGCCAGCAGCTTGTCGGGAAGCTTTGAGACCCAGTACTTC.

The V gene is TRBV9, the J gene TRBJ2-3, with 8 bases identical to TRBD2. This CDR3 is 18 amino acids long. The germline CDR1 and CDR2 sequences are SGDLS and YYNGEE. J gave up 0 bases and V 0 bases, and 9 bases lay outside the gene matches. This CDR3 reads CASSVVSSGLLSTDTQYF. The CDR3 nucleotides read TGTGCCAGCAGCGTAGTTTCTAGCGGGTTACTTAGCACAGATACGCAGTATTTT.

The J gene is TRBJ1-6, the V gene TRBV4-3, with 8 bases fitting TRBD1. Trimming removed 1 base from V and 10 bases from J; junction bases left unmatched: 9. In germline, CDR1 is LGHNA, CDR2 YSLEER. This CDR3 has 16 amino acids. The CDR3 DNA reads TGCGCCAGCAGCCAAGGATTCGTGGACAGGGACTCACCCCTCCACTTT. It codes for CASSQGFVDRDSPLHF.